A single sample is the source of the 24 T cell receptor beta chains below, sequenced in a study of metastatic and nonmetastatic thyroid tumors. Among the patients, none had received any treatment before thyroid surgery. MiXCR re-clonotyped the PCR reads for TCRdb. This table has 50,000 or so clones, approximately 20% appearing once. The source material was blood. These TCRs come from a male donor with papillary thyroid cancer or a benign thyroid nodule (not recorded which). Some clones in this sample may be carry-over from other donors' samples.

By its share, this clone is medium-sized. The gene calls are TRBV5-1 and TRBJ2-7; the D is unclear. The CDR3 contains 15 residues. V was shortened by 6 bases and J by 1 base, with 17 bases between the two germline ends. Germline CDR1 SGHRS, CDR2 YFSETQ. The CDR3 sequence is CASKESDISSYEQYF. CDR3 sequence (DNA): TGCGCCAGCAAAGAGAGCGACATCTCTTCCTACGAGCAGTACTTC.

CDR3 coding DNA: TGCGCCAGCAGCCAAGAACACCCCCGGGCCGAGCAGTTCTTC. It specifies CASSQEHPRAEQFF. This chain uses TRBV4-1 with TRBJ2-1; D uncertain. Germline V gives CDR1 MGHRA, CDR2 YSYEKL. The V end was cut by 0 bases, the J end by 10 bases, with 13 bases between. This CDR3 is built from 14 residues.

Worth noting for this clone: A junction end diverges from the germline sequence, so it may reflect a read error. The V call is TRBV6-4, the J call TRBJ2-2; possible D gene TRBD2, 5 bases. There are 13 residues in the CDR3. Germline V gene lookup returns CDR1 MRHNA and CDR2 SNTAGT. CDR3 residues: CASSWTDTGELFF. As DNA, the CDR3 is TGTGCCAGCAGTTGGACCGACACCGGGGAGCTGTTCTTT.

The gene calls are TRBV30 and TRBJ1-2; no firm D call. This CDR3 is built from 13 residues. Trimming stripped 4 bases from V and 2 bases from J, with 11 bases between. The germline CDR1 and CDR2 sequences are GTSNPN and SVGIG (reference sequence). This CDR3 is CAWTVTANYGYTF. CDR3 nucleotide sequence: TGTGCCTGGACTGTCACAGCGAACTATGGCTACACCTTC.

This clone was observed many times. The CDR3 DNA reads as TGTGCCAGCAGCGACGGGACGGTTAAGGCTGAAAAACTGTTTTTT. The encoded protein is CASSDGTVKAEKLFF. This chain joins TRBV5-5 and TRBJ1-4, with D maybe TRBD1 (5 bases). Germline lookup yields CDR1 SGHKS and CDR2 YYEKEE (reference sequence). V gave up 4 bases and J gave up 7 bases, with 17 bases separating them. The CDR3 loop spans 15 amino acids.

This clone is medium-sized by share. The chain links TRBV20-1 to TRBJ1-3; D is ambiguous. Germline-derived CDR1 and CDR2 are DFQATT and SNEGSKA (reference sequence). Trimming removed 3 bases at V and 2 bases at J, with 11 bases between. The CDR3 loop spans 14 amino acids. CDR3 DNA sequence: TGCAGTGCTAGTGACGGGAGGGCTGGAAACACCATATATTTT. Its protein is CSASDGRAGNTIYF.

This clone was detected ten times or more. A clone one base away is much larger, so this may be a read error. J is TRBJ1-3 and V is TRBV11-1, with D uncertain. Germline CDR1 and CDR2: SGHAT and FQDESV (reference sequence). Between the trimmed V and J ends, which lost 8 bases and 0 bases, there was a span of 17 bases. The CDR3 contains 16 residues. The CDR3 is CASGEGQPSSGNTIYF. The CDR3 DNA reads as TGTGCCAGCGGCGAGGGCCAACCCAGCTCTGGAAACACCATATATTTT.

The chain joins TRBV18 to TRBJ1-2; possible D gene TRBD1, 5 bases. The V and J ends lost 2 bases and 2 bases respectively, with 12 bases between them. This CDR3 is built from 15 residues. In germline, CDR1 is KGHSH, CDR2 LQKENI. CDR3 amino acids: CASSPTSGANYGYTF. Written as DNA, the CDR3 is TGTGCCAGCTCACCAACCTCTGGGGCCAACTATGGCTACACCTTC. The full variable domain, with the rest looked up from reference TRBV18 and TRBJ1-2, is NAGVMQNPRHLVRRRGQEARLRCSPMKGHSHVYWYRQLPEEGLKFMVYLQKENIIDESGMPKERFSAEFPKEGPSILRIQQVVRGDSAAYFCASSPTSGANYGYTFGSGTRLTVV.

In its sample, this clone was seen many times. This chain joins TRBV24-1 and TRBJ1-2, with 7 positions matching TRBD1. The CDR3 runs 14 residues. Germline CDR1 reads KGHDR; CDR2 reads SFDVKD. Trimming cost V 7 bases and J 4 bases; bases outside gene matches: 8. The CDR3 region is CATSPRQGAYGYTF. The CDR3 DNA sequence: TGTGCCACCAGCCCACGACAGGGTGCCTATGGCTACACCTTC.

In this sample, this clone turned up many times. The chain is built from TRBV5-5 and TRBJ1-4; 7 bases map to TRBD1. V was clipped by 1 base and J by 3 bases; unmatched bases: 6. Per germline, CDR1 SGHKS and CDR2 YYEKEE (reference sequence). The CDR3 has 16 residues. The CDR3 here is CASSLPTGTANEKLFF. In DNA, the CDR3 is TGTGCCAGCAGCTTGCCGACTGGGACAGCTAATGAAAAACTGTTTTTT. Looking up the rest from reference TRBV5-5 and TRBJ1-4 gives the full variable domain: DAGVTQSPTHLIKTRGQQVTLRCSPISGHKSVSWYQQVLGQGPQFIFQYYEKEERGRGNFPDRFSARQFPNYSSELNVNALLLGDSALYLCASSLPTGTANEKLFFGSGTQLSVL.

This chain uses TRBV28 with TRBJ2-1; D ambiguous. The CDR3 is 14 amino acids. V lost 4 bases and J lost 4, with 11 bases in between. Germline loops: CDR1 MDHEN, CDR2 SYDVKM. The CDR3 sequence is CASSSGVRYNEQFF. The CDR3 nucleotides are TGTGCCAGCAGTTCAGGTGTCCGTTACAATGAGCAGTTCTTC.

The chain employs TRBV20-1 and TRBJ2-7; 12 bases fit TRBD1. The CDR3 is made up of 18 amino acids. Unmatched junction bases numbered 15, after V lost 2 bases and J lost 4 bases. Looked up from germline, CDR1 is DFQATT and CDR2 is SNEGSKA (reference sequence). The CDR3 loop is CSARPRLRGTGGRYEQYF. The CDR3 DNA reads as TGCAGTGCTAGACCCCGCCTGCGGGGGACAGGGGGCAGGTACGAGCAGTACTTC.

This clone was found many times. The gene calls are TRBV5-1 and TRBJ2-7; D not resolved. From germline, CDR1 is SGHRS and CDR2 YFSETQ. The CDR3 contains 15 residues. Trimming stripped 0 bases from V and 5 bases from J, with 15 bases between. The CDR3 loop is CASSLAWTVSNEQYF. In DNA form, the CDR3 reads TGCGCCAGCAGCTTGGCCTGGACGGTATCAAACGAGCAGTACTTC.

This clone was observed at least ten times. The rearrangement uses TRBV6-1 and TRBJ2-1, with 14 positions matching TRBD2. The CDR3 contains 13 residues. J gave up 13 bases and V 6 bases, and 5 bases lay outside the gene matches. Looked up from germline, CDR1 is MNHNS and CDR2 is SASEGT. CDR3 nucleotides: TGTGCCAGCAGGGGGACTAGCGGGGGTCCCCAGTTCTTC. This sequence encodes CASRGTSGGPQFF.

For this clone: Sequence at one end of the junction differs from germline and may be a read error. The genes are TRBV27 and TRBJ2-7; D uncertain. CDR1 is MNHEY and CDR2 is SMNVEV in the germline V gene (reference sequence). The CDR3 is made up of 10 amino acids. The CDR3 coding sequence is TGTGCCAGTAGTTCCCCCGATCAGTACTTC. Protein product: CASSSPDQYF.

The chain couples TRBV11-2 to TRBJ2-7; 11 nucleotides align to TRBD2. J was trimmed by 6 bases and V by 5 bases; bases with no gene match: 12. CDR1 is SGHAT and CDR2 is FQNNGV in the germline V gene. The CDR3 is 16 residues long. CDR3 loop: CASSPQATSGSREQYF. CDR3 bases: TGTGCCAGCAGCCCCCAGGCCACTAGCGGGAGTCGCGAGCAGTACTTC.

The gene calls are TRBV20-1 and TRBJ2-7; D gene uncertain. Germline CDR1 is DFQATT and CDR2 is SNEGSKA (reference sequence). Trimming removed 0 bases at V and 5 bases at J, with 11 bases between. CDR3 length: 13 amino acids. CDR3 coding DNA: TGCAGTGCTAGAGAATCCCCCTCGCACGAGCAGTACTTC. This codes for CSARESPSHEQYF.

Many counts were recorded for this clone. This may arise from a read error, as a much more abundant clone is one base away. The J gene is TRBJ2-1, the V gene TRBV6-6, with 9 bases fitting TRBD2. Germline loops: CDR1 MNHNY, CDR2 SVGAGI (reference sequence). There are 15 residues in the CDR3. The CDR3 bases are TGTGCCAGCAGTTACTCGGCTAGCGGGGCTAATGGGCAGTTCTTC. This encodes CASSYSASGANGQFF.

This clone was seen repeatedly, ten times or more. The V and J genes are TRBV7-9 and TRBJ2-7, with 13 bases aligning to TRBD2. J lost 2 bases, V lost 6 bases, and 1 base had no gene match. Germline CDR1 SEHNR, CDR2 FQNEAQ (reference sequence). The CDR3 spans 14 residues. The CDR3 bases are TGTGCCAGCAGGGGGACTAGCGGGACCTACGAGCAGTACTTC. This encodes CASRGTSGTYEQYF.

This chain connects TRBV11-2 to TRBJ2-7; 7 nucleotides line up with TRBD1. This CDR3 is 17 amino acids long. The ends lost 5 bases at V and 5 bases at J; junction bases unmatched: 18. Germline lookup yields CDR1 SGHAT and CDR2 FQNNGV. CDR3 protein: CASSLETGPSGANEQYF. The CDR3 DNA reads TGTGCCAGCAGCCTGGAGACAGGGCCTTCTGGTGCCAACGAGCAGTACTTC.

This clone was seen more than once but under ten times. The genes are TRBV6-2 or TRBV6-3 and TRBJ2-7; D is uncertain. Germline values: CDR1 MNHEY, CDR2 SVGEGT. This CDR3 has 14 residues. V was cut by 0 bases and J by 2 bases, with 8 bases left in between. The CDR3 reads CASSYSFGAYEQYF. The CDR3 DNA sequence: TGTGCCAGCAGTTACTCGTTTGGGGCCTACGAGCAGTACTTC.

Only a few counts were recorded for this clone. CDR3 DNA sequence: TGTGCCAGCAGTTTATTTCTAGCGTGGTGGACAGATACGCAGTATTTT. Its protein product is CASSLFLAWWTDTQYF. V gene TRBV27 combines with J gene TRBJ2-3, with D tentatively TRBD2 (6 bases). V lost 1 base and J lost 3, with 14 bases in between. The CDR3 runs to 16 residues. Germline CDR1 MNHEY, CDR2 SMNVEV (reference sequence).

The CDR3 loop is CASRDREGAFF. Here the CDR3 DNA reads TGTGCCAGCAGGGACCGTGAAGGAGCTTTCTTT. J is TRBJ1-1 and V is TRBV6-1, with D uncertain. The germline gives CDR1 MNHNS, CDR2 SASEGT. The CDR3 contains 11 residues. V lost 6 bases and J lost 10, with 12 bases in between.

The CDR3 DNA is TGCAGTGCTAGATCCCGGGACCACCCCTACAATGAGCAGTTCTTC. Translating it yields CSARSRDHPYNEQFF. The chain combines TRBV20-1 with TRBJ2-1; D tentatively reads TRBD1 or TRBD2 (5 bases each). Germline values: CDR1 DFQATT, CDR2 SNEGSKA (reference sequence). The CDR3 is 15 amino acids. With 2 bases removed from V and 2 bases from J, the gap between germline ends came to 13 bases.